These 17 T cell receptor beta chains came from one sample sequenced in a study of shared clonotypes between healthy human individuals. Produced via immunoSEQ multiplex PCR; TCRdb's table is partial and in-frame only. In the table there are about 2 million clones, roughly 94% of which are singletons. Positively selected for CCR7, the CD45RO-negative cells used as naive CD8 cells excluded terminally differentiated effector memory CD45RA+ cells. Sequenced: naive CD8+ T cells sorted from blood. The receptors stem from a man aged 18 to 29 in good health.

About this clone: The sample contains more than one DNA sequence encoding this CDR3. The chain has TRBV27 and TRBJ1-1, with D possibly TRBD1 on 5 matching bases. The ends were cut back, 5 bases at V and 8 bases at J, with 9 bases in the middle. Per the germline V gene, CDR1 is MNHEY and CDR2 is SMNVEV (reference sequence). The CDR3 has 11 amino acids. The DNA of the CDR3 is TGTGCCAGCAGTCAGGGATCCGAAGCTTTCTTT. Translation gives CASSQGSEAFF.

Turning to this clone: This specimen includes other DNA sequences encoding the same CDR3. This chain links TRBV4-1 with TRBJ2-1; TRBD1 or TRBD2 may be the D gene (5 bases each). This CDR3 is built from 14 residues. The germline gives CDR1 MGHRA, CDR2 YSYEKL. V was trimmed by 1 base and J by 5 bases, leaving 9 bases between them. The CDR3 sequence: CASSQGLGDNEQFF. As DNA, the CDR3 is TGCGCCAGCAGCCAAGGACTGGGGGACAATGAGCAGTTCTTC.

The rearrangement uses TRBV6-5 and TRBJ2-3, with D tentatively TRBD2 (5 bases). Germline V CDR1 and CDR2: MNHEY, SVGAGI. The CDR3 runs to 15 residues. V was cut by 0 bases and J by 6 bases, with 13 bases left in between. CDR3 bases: TGTGCCAGCAGTTACTCGATATTGGGAGTGGATACGCAGTATTTT. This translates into CASSYSILGVDTQYF.

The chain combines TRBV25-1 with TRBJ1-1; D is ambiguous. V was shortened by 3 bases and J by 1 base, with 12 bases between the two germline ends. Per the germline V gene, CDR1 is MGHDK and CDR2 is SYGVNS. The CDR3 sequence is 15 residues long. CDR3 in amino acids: CASSEPAGGNTEAFF. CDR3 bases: TGTGCCAGCAGTGAGCCGGCAGGAGGGAACACTGAAGCTTTCTTT.

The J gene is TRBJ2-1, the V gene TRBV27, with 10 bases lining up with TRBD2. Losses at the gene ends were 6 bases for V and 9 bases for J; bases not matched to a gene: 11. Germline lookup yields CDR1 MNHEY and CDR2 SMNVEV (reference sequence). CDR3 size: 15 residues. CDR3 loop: CASRPFSGRLTEQFF. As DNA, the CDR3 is TGTGCCAGCAGACCTTTTAGCGGGAGGTTGACTGAGCAGTTCTTC.

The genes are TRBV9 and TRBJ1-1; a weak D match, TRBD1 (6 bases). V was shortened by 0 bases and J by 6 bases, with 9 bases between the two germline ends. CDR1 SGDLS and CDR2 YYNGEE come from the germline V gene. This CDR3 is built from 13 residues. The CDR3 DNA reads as TGTGCCAGCAGCGTAGATGGGGGCGCTGAAGCTTTCTTT. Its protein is CASSVDGGAEAFF.

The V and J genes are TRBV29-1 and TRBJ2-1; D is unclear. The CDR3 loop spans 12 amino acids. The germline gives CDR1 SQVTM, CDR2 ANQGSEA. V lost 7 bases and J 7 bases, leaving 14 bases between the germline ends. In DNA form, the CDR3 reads TGCAGCGCCGGTGTGGCCGGGAATGAGCAGTTCTTC. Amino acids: CSAGVAGNEQFF.

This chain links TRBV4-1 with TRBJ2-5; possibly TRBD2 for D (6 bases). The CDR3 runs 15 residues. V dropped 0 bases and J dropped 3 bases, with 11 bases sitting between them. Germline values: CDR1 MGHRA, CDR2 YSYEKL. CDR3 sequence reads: CASSQDLTGEETQYF. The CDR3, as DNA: TGCGCCAGCAGCCAAGATCTCACGGGGGAAGAGACCCAGTACTTC.

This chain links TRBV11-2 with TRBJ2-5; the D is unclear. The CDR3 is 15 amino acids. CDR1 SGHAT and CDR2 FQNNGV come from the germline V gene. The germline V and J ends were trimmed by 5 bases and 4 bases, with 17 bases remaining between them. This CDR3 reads CASSPPENVLETQYF. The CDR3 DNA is TGTGCCAGCAGCCCCCCGGAAAACGTTCTAGAGACCCAGTACTTC.

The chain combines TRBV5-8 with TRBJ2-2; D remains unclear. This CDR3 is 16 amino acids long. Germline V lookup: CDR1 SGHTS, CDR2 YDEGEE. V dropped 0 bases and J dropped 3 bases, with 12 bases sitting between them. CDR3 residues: CASSLAYGTDTGELFF. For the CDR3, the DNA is TGTGCCAGCAGCTTGGCCTACGGTACGGACACCGGGGAGCTGTTTTTT.

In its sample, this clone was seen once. Here the CDR3 DNA reads TGTGCCAGCAGCCCCTTCCGGGGGGGCACAGATACGCAGTATTTT. Translated, it gives CASSPFRGGTDTQYF. The V gene is TRBV28, the J gene TRBJ2-3; 7 nucleotides line up with TRBD2. Germline-derived CDR1 and CDR2 are MDHEN and SYDVKM. The CDR3 is 15 amino acids. V dropped 6 bases and J dropped 1; count of bases not matched to a gene: 7.

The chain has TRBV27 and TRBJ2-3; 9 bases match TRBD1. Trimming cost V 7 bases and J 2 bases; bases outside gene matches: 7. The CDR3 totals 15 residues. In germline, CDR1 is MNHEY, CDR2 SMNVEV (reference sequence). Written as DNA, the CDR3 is TGTGCCAGCACGTCACAGGGGGCTTTCACAGATACGCAGTATTTT. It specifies CASTSQGAFTDTQYF.

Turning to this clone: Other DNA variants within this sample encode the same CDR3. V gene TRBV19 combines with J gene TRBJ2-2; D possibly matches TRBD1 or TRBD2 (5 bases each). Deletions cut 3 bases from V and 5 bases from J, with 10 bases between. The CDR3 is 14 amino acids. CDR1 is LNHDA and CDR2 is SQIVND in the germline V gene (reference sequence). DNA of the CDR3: TGTGCCAGTAGTATGGGGGAAGGAACCGGGGAGCTGTTTTTT. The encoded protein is CASSMGEGTGELFF.

CDR3 sequence reads: CASSEAGATYEQYF. The CDR3, as DNA: TGTGCCAGCAGCGAAGCGGGAGCTACCTACGAGCAGTACTTC. The V call is TRBV5-6, the J call TRBJ2-7; 8 bases align to TRBD2. This CDR3 has 14 amino acids. CDR1 SGHDT and CDR2 YYEEEE come from the germline V gene. V lost 4 bases to trimming and J lost 2 bases; unmatched junction nucleotides: 5.

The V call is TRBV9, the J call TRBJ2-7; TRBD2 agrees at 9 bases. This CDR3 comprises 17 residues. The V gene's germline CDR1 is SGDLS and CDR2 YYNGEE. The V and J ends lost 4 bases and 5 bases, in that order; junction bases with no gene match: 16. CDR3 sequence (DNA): TGTGCCAGCAGCCATCCTCTGGGTAGCGGGAGACTCCACGAGCAGTACTTC. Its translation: CASSHPLGSGRLHEQYF. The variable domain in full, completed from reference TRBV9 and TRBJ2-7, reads DSGVTQTPKHLITATGQRVTLRCSPRSGDLSVYWYQQSLDQGLQFLIQYYNGEERAKGNILERFSAQQFPDLHSELNLSSLELGDSALYFCASSHPLGSGRLHEQYFGPGTRLTVT.

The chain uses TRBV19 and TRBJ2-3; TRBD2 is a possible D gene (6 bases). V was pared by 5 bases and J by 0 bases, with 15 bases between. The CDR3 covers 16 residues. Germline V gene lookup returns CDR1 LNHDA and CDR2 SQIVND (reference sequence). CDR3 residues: CASSRLGGPSTDTQYF. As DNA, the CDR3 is TGTGCCAGTAGTCGCTTGGGAGGCCCTAGCACAGATACGCAGTATTTT.

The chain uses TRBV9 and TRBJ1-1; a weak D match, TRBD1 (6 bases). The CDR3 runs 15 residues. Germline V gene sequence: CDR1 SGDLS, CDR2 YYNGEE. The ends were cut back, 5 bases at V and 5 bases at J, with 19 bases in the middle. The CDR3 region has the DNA TGTGCCAGCAGTTCCCTAGGTGGGGGCCTAACTGAAGCTTTCTTT. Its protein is CASSSLGGGLTEAFF.